The 28 T cell receptor beta chains in this list originate from one sample, sequenced in a study of T cells in Graves' hyperthyroidism and ophthalmopathy. The CDR3 regions of TCR beta were amplified from RNA transcripts. Researchers ran a first-round RT-PCR on the TCR CDR3 using the HTBI primer set. TCRdb re-called the multiplex PCR reads through MiXCR, storing one row per CDR3 protein. The sample lists about 420,000 distinct CDR3 sequences, approximately 15% seen once, with more than 4.5% in the top ten. The sample consisted of blood. These receptors were collected from a woman under 30 with Graves' hyperthyroidism.

This clonotype was observed a few times. The chain recombines TRBV14 with TRBJ2-2, with D uncertain. The CDR3 extends over 13 amino acids. Per the germline V gene, CDR1 is SGHDN and CDR2 is FVKESK. The ends were cut back, 0 bases at V and 7 bases at J, with 6 bases in the middle. The chain's CDR3 is CASSQDLGGELFF. CDR3 nucleotide sequence: TGTGCCAGCAGCCAAGATCTGGGCGGGGAGCTGTTTTTT. Full variable domain (rest looked up from reference TRBV14 and TRBJ2-2): EAGVTQFPSHSVIEKGQTVTLRCDPISGHDNLYWYRRVMGKEIKFLLHFVKESKQDESGMPNNRFLAERTGGTYSTLKVQPAELEDSGVYFCASSQDLGGELFFGEGSRLTVL.

The chain couples TRBV15 to TRBJ1-5, with D unresolved. V lost 2 bases, J lost 1 base, and 9 bases lay in between. Germline V gene data show CDR1 as LNHNV and CDR2 as YYDKDF (reference sequence). The CDR3 extends over 15 amino acids. The CDR3 bases are TGTGCCACCAGCAGACGGGATTTAAGCAATCAGCCCCAGCATTTT. Protein product: CATSRRDLSNQPQHF.

This clonotype showed up many times. DNA for the CDR3: TGTGCCAGCAGCAGGACAGGGTCCCCTGAAGCTTTCTTT. It translates to CASSRTGSPEAFF. The chain carries TRBV6-1 and TRBJ1-1; 8 bases are shared with TRBD1. V lost 6 bases, J lost 6 bases, and 6 bases stayed unmatched. The CDR3 extends over 13 amino acids. Germline V gives CDR1 MNHNS, CDR2 SASEGT.

This clonotype was seen ten or more times. The CDR3 nucleotides are TGTGCCAGCAGCATGACAGGGGATAATTCACCCCTCCACTTT. Its protein is CASSMTGDNSPLHF. The chain couples TRBV9 to TRBJ1-6; TRBD1 matches at 8 bases. Trimming removed 4 bases from V and 5 bases from J; junction bases left unmatched: 2. This CDR3 has 14 amino acids. CDR1 is SGDLS and CDR2 is YYNGEE in the germline V gene.

This clonotype was seen many times. The rearrangement uses TRBV7-9 and TRBJ1-5, with D perhaps TRBD1 (5 bases). The CDR3 runs to 16 residues. CDR1 is SEHNR, CDR2 FQNEAQ, per germline (reference sequence). V lost 3 bases, J lost 2 bases, and 14 bases lay in between. The CDR3 spells CASSFYWDGGNQPQHF. The CDR3 region has the DNA TGTGCCAGCAGCTTTTATTGGGACGGAGGCAATCAGCCCCAGCATTTT.

The chain links TRBV6-2 or TRBV6-3 to TRBJ2-7; possibly TRBD1 for D (5 bases). This CDR3 spans 17 amino acids. CDR1 and CDR2 from the germline V gene are MNHEY and SVGEGT. V shed 3 bases and J shed 1 base, with 19 bases lying between them. The CDR3 DNA reads TGTGCCAGCAGTTATAGATTCCGACAGACCCTTTCCTACGAGCAGTACTTC. Encoded protein: CASSYRFRQTLSYEQYF.

This clonotype was recorded at least ten times. The J gene is TRBJ2-7, the V gene TRBV12-3 or TRBV12-4; possibly TRBD1 for D (6 bases). The CDR3 sequence is 17 residues long. Trimming removed 4 bases at V and 0 bases at J, with 19 bases between. The CDR3 spells CASSSPPRGVLSYEQYF. In DNA, the CDR3 is TGTGCCAGCAGTTCCCCCCCCAGGGGCGTACTCTCCTACGAGCAGTACTTC.

With respect to this clonotype: One end of the junction is discordant with germline, which a read error may explain. The chain employs TRBV20-1 and TRBJ2-5, with 7 bases that match TRBD2. CDR1 and CDR2 (germline): DFQATT, SNEGSKA (reference sequence). CDR3 size: 15 residues. Written as DNA, the CDR3 is TGCAGTGCTGCTACTCCAAGCGGGAACCAAGAGATCCAGTACTTC. Protein: CSAATPSGNQEIQYF.

This clonotype was observed many times. The chain couples TRBV10-3 to TRBJ2-7, with D tentatively TRBD2 (5 bases). The CDR3 spans 13 residues. Germline CDR1 is ENHRY and CDR2 is SYGVKD. V lost 7 bases and J lost 0, with 10 bases in between. The CDR3 DNA reads as TGTGCCATCAACACGGGGAACTCCTACGAGCAGTACTTC. Amino acid sequence: CAINTGNSYEQYF.

A word on this clonotype: The CDR3 carries no conserved terminal phenylalanine or tryptophan, so it likely arises from a read error. The chain joins TRBV15 to TRBJ2-5; 11 nucleotides match TRBD2. The CDR3 has 18 amino acids. The germline CDR1 and CDR2 sequences are LNHNV and YYDKDF (reference sequence). After removal of 2 bases from V and 4 bases from J, the junction contained 12 bases not matched to a gene. CDR3 protein: CATSRLNSGRAGGETQYL. CDR3 in DNA: TGTGCCACCAGCAGACTTAATAGCGGGAGGGCAGGGGGAGAGACCCAGTACCTC.

This clonotype was picked up many times. This sequence joins TRBV6-6 and TRBJ1-4; D gene unclear. V lost 0 bases, J lost 3 bases, and 8 bases lay in between. Germline V gene lookup returns CDR1 MNHNY and CDR2 SVGAGI (reference sequence). The CDR3 contains 15 residues. The CDR3 here is CASSYSMFANEKLFF. CDR3 coding DNA: TGTGCCAGCAGTTACTCGATGTTTGCTAATGAAAAACTGTTTTTT.

This clonotype was recorded at least ten times. The chain is built from TRBV6-1 and TRBJ2-2; D is unresolved. The CDR3 is 15 residues long. With 6 bases removed from V and 0 bases from J, the gap between germline ends came to 11 bases. CDR1 and CDR2 from the germline V gene are MNHNS and SASEGT. CDR3 residues: CASSRSDANTGELFF. The CDR3 region has the DNA TGTGCCAGCAGCCGATCGGACGCGAACACCGGGGAGCTGTTTTTT.

This clonotype has ten or more counts. This chain connects TRBV7-9 to TRBJ2-7; D ambiguous. The CDR3 consists of 14 residues. Trimming removed 1 base at V and 0 bases at J, with 7 bases between. Germline values: CDR1 SEHNR, CDR2 FQNEAQ (reference sequence). In nucleotides, the CDR3 is TGTGCCAGCAGCTTAGATTCCACCTCCTACGAGCAGTACTTC. Translated, it gives CASSLDSTSYEQYF.

This clonotype was seen at least ten times. The chain recombines TRBV6-1 with TRBJ1-5; TRBD1 agrees at 10 bases. The trim removed 2 bases at V and 1 base at J, leaving 2 bases unmatched. The CDR3 is made up of 16 amino acids. Germline V gives CDR1 MNHNS, CDR2 SASEGT. CDR3 in amino acids: CASSEWGQGSNQPQHF. The CDR3, as DNA: TGTGCCAGCAGTGAATGGGGACAGGGGAGCAATCAGCCCCAGCATTTT.

This clonotype was counted at least ten times. The rearrangement links TRBV12-5 to TRBJ2-1; 10 bases fit TRBD1. With V trimmed by 1 base and J by 6 bases, 3 bases remained unmatched. The CDR3 length is 15 residues. In germline, CDR1 is LGHNT, CDR2 FRNRAP. CDR3 nucleotide sequence: TGTGCTAGTGGTTTGGGGACAGGGGGATCCAATGAGCAGTTCTTC. Translated: CASGLGTGGSNEQFF. Based on the CDR3 plus reference TRBV12-5 and TRBJ2-1, the full variable domain is DARVTQTPRHKVTEMGQEVTMRCQPILGHNTVFWYRQTMMQGLELLAYFRNRAPLDDSGMPKDRFSAEMPDATLATLKIQPSEPRDSAVYFCASGLGTGGSNEQFFGPGTRLTVL.

This clonotype is a singleton in its sample. This chain links TRBV20-1 with TRBJ2-1; D unclear. This CDR3 has 18 residues. Germline values: CDR1 DFQATT, CDR2 SNEGSKA (reference sequence). The V end was cut by 1 base, the J end by 3 bases, with 22 bases between. The CDR3 spells CSARGNGRMARLYNEQFF. CDR3 in DNA: TGCAGTGCTAGAGGTAACGGTCGCATGGCCAGACTCTACAATGAGCAGTTCTTC.

This clonotype was seen at least ten times. V gene TRBV12-3 or TRBV12-4 combines with J gene TRBJ1-2, with TRBD1 matching 7 bases. V lost 7 bases and J lost 4; bases outside the gene matches: 15. The CDR3 totals 16 residues. CDR3 sequence: CASTPRHGDSVYGYTF. The CDR3 region has the DNA TGTGCCAGCACCCCCAGGCACGGGGACAGCGTCTATGGCTACACCTTC.

This clonotype showed up many times. The rearrangement links TRBV20-1 to TRBJ1-5, with D possibly matching TRBD1 (5 bases). The CDR3 length is 15 residues. Trimming removed 3 bases at V and 2 bases at J, with 14 bases between. CDR1 is DFQATT, CDR2 SNEGSKA, per germline (reference sequence). CDR3 amino acids: CSASRGGVGNQPQHF. The DNA for the CDR3 is TGCAGTGCTAGTCGGGGGGGAGTTGGCAATCAGCCCCAGCATTTT.

This clonotype appeared many times. CDR3 amino acids: CASRLGQGQYNEQFF. The DNA of the CDR3 is TGTGCCAGCAGGTTAGGACAGGGCCAATACAATGAGCAGTTCTTC. The chain couples TRBV2 to TRBJ2-1, with TRBD1 identical over 8 bases. The length of the CDR3 is 15 residues. Germline lookup yields CDR1 SNHLY and CDR2 FYNNEI. J gave up 4 bases and V 6 bases, and 8 bases lay outside the gene matches.

The chain employs TRBV12-5 and TRBJ1-6; a weak D match, TRBD1 (5 bases). CDR3 size: 13 residues. Germline CDR1 reads LGHNT; CDR2 reads FRNRAP. Trimming stripped 6 bases from V and 9 bases from J, with 12 bases between. CDR3: CASGSGSPSPLHF. CDR3 nucleotides: TGTGCTAGTGGGTCAGGGTCGCCTTCACCCCTCCACTTT.

This clonotype occurred a few times. The rearrangement links TRBV14 to TRBJ1-6, with D unresolved. From germline, CDR1 is SGHDN and CDR2 FVKESK. V lost 1 base to trimming and J lost 8 bases, with 12 bases between them. This CDR3 spans 15 amino acids. CDR3 region: CASSQGAPRDSPLHF. CDR3 DNA: TGTGCCAGCAGCCAAGGGGCTCCGCGGGATTCACCCCTCCACTTT.

At least ten counts were recorded for this clonotype. V and J are TRBV6-2 or TRBV6-3 and TRBJ2-5; no clear D gene. Germline lookup yields CDR1 MNHEY and CDR2 SVGEGT. Trimming took off 2 bases at V and 0 bases at J, with 19 bases between the two ends. This CDR3 has 18 amino acids. The CDR3 DNA follows: TGTGCCAGCAGTTACGCCCGCGGACCAATTACGTACCAAGAGACCCAGTACTTC. This encodes CASSYARGPITYQETQYF.

The table lists this clonotype with a few counts. V gene TRBV30 combines with J gene TRBJ2-3; 11 bases are shared with TRBD1. This CDR3 has 17 residues. V lost 1 base and J lost 3; bases outside the gene matches: 9. Germline V gives CDR1 GTSNPN, CDR2 SVGIG (reference sequence). CDR3 coding DNA: TGTGCCTGGAGTGCTGGACAGGGGGCGAGTTGGACAGATACGCAGTATTTT. Amino acid sequence: CAWSAGQGASWTDTQYF.

This clonotype was picked up a small number of times. V gene TRBV12-3 or TRBV12-4 combines with J gene TRBJ1-3, with no clear D. Trimming removed 4 bases at V and 4 bases at J, with 11 bases between. There are 14 residues in the CDR3. In DNA, the CDR3 is TGTGCCAGCAGTTACGAGGGTCGCGGAAACACCATATATTTT. This codes for CASSYEGRGNTIYF.

This clonotype was seen a few times. The rearrangement joins TRBV5-1 to TRBJ2-7, with TRBD1 matching 10 bases. There are 15 residues in the CDR3. Trimming at V came to 4 bases and at J to 2 bases, leaving 6 bases not matched to a gene. Germline assignment: CDR1 SGHRS and CDR2 YFSETQ. The CDR3, as DNA: TGCGCCAGCAGCCCGACAGGGGGCGTCCCCTACGAGCAGTACTTC. Translation gives CASSPTGGVPYEQYF.

The rearrangement links TRBV6-2 or TRBV6-3 to TRBJ2-7; the D is unclear. Germline loops: CDR1 MNHEY, CDR2 SVGEGT. This CDR3 is built from 13 residues. Trimming took 6 bases from V and 4 from J, leaving 13 bases between them. CDR3 sequence reads: CASSKLVGYEQYF. The CDR3 coding sequence is TGTGCCAGCAGCAAACTTGTAGGGTACGAGCAGTACTTC.

This clonotype has just a few counts. The chain carries TRBV6-6 and TRBJ2-1; TRBD2 matches at 8 bases. In germline, CDR1 is MNHNY, CDR2 SVGAGI (reference sequence). V dropped 0 bases and J dropped 3; count of bases not matched to a gene: 7. The CDR3 loop spans 17 amino acids. CDR3 sequence: CASSYSGPAGVYNEQFF. Written as DNA, the CDR3 is TGTGCCAGCAGTTACTCTGGGCCAGCGGGAGTCTACAATGAGCAGTTCTTC.

This clonotype has a handful of counts. J is TRBJ1-2 and V is TRBV29-1, with 8 bases aligning to TRBD1. The CDR3 runs 14 residues. The ends lost 3 bases at V and 6 bases at J; junction bases unmatched: 9. Germline V gives CDR1 SQVTM, CDR2 ANQGSEA. CDR3 in amino acids: CSVDKAQGAHGYTF. CDR3 sequence (DNA): TGCAGCGTTGACAAAGCTCAGGGGGCCCATGGCTACACCTTC.